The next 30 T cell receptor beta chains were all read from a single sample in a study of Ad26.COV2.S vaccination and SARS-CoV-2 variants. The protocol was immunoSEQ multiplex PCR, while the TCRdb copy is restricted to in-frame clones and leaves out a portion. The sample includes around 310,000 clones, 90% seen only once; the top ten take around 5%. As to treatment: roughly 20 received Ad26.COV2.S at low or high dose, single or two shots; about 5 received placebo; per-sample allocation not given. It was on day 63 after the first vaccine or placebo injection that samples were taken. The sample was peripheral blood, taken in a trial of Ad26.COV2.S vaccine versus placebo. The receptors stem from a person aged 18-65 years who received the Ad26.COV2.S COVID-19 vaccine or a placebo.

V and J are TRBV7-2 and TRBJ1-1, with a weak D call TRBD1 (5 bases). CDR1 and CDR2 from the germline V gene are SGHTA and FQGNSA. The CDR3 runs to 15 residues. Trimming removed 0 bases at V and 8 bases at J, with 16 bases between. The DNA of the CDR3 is TGTGCCAGCAGCTTAGCCCCCGGGGCAGCCATGGAAGCTTTCTTT. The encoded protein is CASSLAPGAAMEAFF.

CDR3 sequence (DNA): TGTGCCAGCAGCTCAGGACGACTAGCGGGAGGGCCAGGGGAGACCCAGTACTTC. The encoded protein is CASSSGRLAGGPGETQYF. V gene TRBV7-2 combines with J gene TRBJ2-5, with 14 bases fitting TRBD2. The V gene end was trimmed by 4 bases and the J gene end by 5 bases; junction bases not matched to a gene: 12. Germline V gene lookup returns CDR1 SGHTA and CDR2 FQGNSA. CDR3 length: 18 residues.

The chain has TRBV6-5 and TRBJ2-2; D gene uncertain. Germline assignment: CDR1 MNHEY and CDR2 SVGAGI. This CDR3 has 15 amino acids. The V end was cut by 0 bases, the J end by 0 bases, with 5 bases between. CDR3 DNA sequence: TGTGCCAGCAGTTACTCGGCGGCGAACACCGGGGAGCTGTTTTTT. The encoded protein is CASSYSAANTGELFF.

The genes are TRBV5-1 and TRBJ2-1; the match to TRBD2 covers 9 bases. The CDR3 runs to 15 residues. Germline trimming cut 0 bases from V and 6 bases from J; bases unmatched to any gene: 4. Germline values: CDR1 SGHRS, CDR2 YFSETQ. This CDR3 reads CASSLAGTSINEQFF. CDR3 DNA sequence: TGCGCCAGCAGCTTGGCCGGGACTAGCATCAATGAGCAGTTCTTC.

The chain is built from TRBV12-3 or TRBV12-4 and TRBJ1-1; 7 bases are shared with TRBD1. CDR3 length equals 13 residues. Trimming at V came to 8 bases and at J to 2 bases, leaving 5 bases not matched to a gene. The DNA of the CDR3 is TGTGCCAGCTCGGACAGGCTAAACACTGAAGCTTTCTTT. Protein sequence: CASSDRLNTEAFF.

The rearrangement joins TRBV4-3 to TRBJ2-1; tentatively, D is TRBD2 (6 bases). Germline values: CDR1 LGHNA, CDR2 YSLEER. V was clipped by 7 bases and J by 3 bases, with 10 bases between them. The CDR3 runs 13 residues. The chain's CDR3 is CASKGSGYNEQFF. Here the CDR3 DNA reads TGCGCCAGCAAGGGTAGCGGCTACAATGAGCAGTTCTTC.

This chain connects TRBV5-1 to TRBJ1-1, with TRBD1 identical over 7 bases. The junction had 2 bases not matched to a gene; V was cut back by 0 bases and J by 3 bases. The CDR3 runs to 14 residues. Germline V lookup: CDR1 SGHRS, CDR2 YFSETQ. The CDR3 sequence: CASSLEGQDTEAFF. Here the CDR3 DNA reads TGCGCCAGCAGCTTGGAAGGACAGGACACTGAAGCTTTCTTT.

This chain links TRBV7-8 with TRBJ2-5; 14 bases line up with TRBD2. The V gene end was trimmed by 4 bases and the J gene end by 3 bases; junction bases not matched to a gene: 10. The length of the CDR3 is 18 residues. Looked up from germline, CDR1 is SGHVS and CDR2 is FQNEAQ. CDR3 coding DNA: TGTGCCAGCAGCTCGGGACTAGCGGGAGCAGCCAAAAAAGAGACCCAGTACTTC. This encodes CASSSGLAGAAKKETQYF.

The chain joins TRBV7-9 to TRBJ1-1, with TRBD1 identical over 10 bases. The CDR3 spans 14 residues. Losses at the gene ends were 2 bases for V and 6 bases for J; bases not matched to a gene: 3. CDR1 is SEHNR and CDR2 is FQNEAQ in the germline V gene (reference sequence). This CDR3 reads CASSLRTGGAEAFF. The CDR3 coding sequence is TGTGCCAGCAGCTTAAGGACAGGGGGTGCTGAAGCTTTCTTT.

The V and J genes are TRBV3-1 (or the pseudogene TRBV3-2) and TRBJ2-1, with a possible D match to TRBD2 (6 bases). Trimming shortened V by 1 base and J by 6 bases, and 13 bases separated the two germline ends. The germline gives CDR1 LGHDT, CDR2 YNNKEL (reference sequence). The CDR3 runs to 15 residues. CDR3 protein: CASSQVKRESNEQFF. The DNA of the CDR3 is TGTGCCAGCAGCCAAGTGAAACGGGAGAGCAATGAGCAGTTCTTC.

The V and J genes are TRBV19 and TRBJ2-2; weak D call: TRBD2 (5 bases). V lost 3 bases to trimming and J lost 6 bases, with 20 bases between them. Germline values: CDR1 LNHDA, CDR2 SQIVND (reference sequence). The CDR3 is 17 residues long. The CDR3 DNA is TGTGCCAGTAGTATTCTTTCGGGCCGGGGTTCCGCCGGGGAGCTGTTTTTT. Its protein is CASSILSGRGSAGELFF. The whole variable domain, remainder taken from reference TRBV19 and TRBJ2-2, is DGGITQSPKYLFRKEGQNVTLSCEQNLNHDAMYWYRQDPGQGLRLIYYSQIVNDFQKGDIAEGYSVSREKKESFPLTVTSAQKNPTAFYLCASSILSGRGSAGELFFGEGSRLTVL.

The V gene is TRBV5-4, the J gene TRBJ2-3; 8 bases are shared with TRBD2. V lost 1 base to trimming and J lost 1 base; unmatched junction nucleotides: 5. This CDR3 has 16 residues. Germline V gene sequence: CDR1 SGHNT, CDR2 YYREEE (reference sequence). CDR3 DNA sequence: TGTGCCAGCAGCTTGCACGGGGGGGCCGGCACAGATACGCAGTATTTT. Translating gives CASSLHGGAGTDTQYF.

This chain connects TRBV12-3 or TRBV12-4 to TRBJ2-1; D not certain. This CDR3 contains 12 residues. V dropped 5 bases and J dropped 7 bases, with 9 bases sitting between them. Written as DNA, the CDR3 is TGTGCCAGCAGTCCGGGTACGAATGAGCAGTTCTTC. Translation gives CASSPGTNEQFF.

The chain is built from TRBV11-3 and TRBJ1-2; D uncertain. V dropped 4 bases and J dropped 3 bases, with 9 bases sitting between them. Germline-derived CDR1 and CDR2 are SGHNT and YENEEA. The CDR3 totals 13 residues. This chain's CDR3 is CASSSKSDYGYTF. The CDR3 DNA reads TGTGCCAGCAGCTCAAAATCAGACTATGGCTACACCTTC.

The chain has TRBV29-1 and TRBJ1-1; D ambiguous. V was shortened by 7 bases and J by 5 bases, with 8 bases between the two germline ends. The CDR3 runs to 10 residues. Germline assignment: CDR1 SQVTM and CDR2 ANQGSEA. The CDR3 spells CSGQRTEAFF. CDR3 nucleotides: TGCAGCGGGCAGAGGACTGAAGCTTTCTTT.

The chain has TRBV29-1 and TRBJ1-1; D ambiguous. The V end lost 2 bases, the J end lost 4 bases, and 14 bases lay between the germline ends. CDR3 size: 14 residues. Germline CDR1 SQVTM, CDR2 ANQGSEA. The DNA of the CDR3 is TGCAGCGTTGAAATACAGAACCTGATCACTGAAGCTTTCTTT. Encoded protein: CSVEIQNLITEAFF.

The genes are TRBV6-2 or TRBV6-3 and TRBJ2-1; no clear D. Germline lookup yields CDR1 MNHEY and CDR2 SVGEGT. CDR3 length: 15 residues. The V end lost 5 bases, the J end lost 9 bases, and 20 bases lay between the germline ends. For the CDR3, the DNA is TGTGCCAGCAGTAAACCCGGATACGTGCACGGTGAGCAGTTCTTC. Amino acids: CASSKPGYVHGEQFF.

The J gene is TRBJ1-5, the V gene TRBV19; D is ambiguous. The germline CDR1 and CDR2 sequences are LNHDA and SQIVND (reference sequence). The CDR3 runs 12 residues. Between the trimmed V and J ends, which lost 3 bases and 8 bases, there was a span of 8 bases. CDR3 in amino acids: CASSMREEPQHF. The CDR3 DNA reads TGTGCCAGTAGTATGCGGGAAGAGCCCCAGCATTTT.

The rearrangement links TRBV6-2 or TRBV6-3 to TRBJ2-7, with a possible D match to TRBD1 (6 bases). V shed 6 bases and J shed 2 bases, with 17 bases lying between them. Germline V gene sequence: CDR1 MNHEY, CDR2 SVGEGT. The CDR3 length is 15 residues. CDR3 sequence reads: CASSVYFGQTYEQYF. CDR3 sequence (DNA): TGTGCCAGCAGCGTATACTTCGGACAGACCTACGAGCAGTACTTC.

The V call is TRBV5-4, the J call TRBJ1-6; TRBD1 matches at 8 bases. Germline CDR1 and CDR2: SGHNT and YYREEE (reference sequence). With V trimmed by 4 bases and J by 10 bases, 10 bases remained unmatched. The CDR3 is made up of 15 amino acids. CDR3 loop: CASSLGQAILSPLHF. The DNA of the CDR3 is TGTGCCAGCAGCCTGGGACAGGCGATATTGTCACCCCTCCACTTT.

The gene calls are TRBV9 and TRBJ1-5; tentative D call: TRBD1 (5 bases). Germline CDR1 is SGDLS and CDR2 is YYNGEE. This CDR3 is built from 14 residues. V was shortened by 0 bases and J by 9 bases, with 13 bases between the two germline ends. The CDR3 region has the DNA TGTGCCAGCAGCGTAGAGGGAGGGGATGGGCCCCAGCATTTT. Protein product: CASSVEGGDGPQHF.

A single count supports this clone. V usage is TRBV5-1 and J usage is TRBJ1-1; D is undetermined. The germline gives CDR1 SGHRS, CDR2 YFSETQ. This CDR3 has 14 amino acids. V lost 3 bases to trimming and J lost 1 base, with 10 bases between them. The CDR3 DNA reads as TGCGCCAGCAGCTCAATTCCATCGAACACTGAAGCTTTCTTT. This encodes CASSSIPSNTEAFF.

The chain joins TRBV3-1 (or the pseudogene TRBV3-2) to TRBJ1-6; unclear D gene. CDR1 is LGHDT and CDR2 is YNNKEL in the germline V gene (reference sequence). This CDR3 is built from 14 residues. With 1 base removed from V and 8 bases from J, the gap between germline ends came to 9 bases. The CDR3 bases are TGTGCCAGCAGCCAAGGGTTAAGAGATTCACCCCTCCACTTT. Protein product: CASSQGLRDSPLHF.

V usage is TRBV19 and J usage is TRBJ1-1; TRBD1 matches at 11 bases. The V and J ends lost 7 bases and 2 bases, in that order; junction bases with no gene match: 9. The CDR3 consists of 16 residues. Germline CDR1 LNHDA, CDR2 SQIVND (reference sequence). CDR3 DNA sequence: TGTGCCAGTACTACCGGGACAGGGGGTCCTAACACTGAAGCTTTCTTT. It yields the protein CASTTGTGGPNTEAFF.

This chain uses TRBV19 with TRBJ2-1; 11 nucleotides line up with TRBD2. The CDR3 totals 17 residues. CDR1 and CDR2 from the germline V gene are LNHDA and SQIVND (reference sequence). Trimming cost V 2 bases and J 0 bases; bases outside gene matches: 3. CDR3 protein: CASSISTSGSSYNEQFF. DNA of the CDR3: TGTGCCAGTAGTATATCAACTAGCGGGAGCTCCTACAATGAGCAGTTCTTC.

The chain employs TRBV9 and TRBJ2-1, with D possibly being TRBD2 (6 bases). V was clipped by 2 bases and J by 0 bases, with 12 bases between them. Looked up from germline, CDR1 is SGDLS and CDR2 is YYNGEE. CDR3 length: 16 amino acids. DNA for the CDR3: TGTGCCAGCAGCGTGACTCCCGGGGGCTCCTACAATGAGCAGTTCTTC. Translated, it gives CASSVTPGGSYNEQFF.

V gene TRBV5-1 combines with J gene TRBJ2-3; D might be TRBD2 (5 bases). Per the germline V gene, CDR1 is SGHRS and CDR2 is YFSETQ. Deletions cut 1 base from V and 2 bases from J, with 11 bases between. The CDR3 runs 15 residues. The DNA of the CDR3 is TGCGCCAGCAGCTTGAGCGGCAGATTCACAGATACGCAGTATTTT. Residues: CASSLSGRFTDTQYF.

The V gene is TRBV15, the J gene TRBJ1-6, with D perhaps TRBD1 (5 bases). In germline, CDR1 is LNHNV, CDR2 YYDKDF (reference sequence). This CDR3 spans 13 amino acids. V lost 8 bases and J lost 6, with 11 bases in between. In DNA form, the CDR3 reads TGTGCCACCTACGGGGGGAGTAATTCACCCCTCCACTTT. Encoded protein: CATYGGSNSPLHF.

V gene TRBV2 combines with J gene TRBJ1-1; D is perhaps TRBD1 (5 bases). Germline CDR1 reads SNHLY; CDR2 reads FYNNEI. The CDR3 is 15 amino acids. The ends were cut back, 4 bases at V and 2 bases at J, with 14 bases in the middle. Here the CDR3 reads CASSGRRGGNTEAFF. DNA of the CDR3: TGTGCCAGCAGTGGACGAAGGGGTGGTAACACTGAAGCTTTCTTT.

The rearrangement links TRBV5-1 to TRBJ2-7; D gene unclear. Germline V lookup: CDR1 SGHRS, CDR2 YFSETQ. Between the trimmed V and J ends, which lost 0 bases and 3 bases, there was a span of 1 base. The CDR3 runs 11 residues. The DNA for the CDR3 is TGCGCCAGCAGCTTGGACTACGAGCAGTACTTC. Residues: CASSLDYEQYF.